This T cell receptor beta chain originates from a study of blood T cell repertoires in COVID-19. Assay: immunoSEQ multiplex PCR; the TCRdb copy retains only in-frame clones and omits some. In the table there are approximately 200,000 clones, 85% to 90% of which are singletons. Germline CDR1 SGHDN, CDR2 FVKESK. The length of the CDR3 is 14 residues. V lost 4 bases, J lost 3 bases, and 12 bases lay in between. Researchers sorted participants into cohorts using their self-reported clinical history. For recovered donors of Cohort 3, there were two negative PCRs, clearance, or symptom resolution. The sample taken for sequencing was PBMCs or T cells enriched from blood (not recorded which). V and J are TRBV14 and TRBJ1-2, with a weak D call TRBD1 (5 bases). The source of this sequence is a man younger than 45 who had recovered from COVID-19. The DNA of the CDR3 is TGTGCCAGCAGCCGACTGTCGGGGGACTATGGCTACACCTTC. Encoded protein: CASSRLSGDYGYTF.